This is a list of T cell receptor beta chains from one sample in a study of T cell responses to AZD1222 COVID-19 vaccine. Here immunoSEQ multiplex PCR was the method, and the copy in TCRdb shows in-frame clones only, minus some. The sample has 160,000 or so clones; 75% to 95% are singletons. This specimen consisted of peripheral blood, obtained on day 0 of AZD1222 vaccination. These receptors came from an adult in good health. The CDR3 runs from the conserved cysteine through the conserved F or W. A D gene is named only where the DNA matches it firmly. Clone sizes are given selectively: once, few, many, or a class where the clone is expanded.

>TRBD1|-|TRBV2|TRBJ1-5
TGTGCCAGCAGTCAGGACAGGGGTAACCATCAGCCCCAGCATTTT
CASSQDRGNHQPQHF
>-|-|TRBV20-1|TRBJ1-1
TGCAGTGCGAGTATGAACACTGAAGCTTTCTTT
CSASMNTEAFF
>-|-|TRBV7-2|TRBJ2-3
TGTGCCAGCAGCGAGTGGGCGGATCCTCCAGATACGCAGTATTTT
CASSEWADPPDTQYF
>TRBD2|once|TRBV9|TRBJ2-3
TGTGCCAGCAGCGTCGACCCGCGGGGGACAGATACGCAGTATTTT
CASSVDPRGTDTQYF
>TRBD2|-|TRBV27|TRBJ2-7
TGTGCCAGCAGTGTTCTAGCGGGAGGGCCAGGCTACGAGCAGTACTTC
CASSVLAGGPGYEQYF
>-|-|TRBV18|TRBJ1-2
TGTGCCAGCTCACCACCGGGGATAACTAACTATGGCTACACCTTC
CASSPPGITNYGYTF
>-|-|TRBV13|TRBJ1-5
TGTGCCAGCAGCTTGGGCAATCAGCCCCAGCATTTT
CASSLGNQPQHF
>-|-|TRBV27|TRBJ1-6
TGTGCCAGCAGTTTATTATTGGGGACTTCACCCCTCCACTTT
CASSLLLGTSPLHF
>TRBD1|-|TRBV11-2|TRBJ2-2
TGTGCCAGCAACCAGGGGGTGAGAACCGGGGAGCTGTTTTTT
CASNQGVRTGELFF
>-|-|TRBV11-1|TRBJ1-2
TGTGCCAGCAGCTCCCATAACTATGGCTACACCTTC
CASSSHNYGYTF
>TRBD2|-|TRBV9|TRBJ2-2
TGTGCCAGCAGCGTTTCTAGCGGGAACACCGGGGAGCTGTTTTTT
CASSVSSGNTGELFF
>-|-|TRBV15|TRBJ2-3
TGTGCCACCAGCAAAATGGGTAGCACAGATACGCAGTATTTT
CATSKMGSTDTQYF
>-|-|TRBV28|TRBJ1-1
TGTGCCAGCAGTTTATGGAACACTGAAGCTTTCTTT
CASSLWNTEAFF
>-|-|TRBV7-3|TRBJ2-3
TGTGCCAGCAGCCCTTCGGAGTATTGGACAGATACGCAGTATTTT
CASSPSEYWTDTQYF
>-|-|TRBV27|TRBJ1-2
TGTGCCAGCAGTTTATCCCCAGGCAACTATGGCTACACCTTC
CASSLSPGNYGYTF
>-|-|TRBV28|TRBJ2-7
TGTGCCAGCAGTTTACGCGGGGCGTCCTACGAGCAGTACTTC
CASSLRGASYEQYF
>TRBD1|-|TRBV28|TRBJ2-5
TGTGCCAGCAGTTTACCCGGGACAGGGTACAAAGAGACCCAGTACTTC
CASSLPGTGYKETQYF
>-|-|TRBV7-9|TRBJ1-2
TGTGCCAGCAGCCCTCACCAGGGGACTACTAACTATGGCTACACCTTC
CASSPHQGTTNYGYTF
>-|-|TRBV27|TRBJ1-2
TGTGCCAGCAGTGCCAGGGGAATTGACTATGGCTACACCTTC
CASSARGIDYGYTF
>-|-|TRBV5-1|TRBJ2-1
TGCGCCAGCAGCTTAGGACAAGGATACAATGAGCAGTTCTTC
CASSLGQGYNEQFF
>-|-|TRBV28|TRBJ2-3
TGTGCCAGCAGTTTATGGCGTGATACGCAGTATTTT
CASSLWRDTQYF
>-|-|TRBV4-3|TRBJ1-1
TGCGCCAGCAGCCAAGGAAGCCTCATGGCCACTGAAGCTTTCTTT
CASSQGSLMATEAFF
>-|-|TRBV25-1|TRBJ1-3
TGTGCCAGCAGTGATCCAGCGAACTCTGGAAACACCATATATTTT
CASSDPANSGNTIYF
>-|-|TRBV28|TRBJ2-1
TGTGCCAGCATCCAACCCCGAGGGCCGAATGAGCAGTTCTTC
CASIQPRGPNEQFF
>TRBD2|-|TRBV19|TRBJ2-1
TGTGCCAGTAGTATCACTAGCGGTGAGCAGTTCTTC
CASSITSGEQFF
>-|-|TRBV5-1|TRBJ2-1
TGCGCCAGCAGCACCTCCTACAATGAGCAGTTCTTC
CASSTSYNEQFF
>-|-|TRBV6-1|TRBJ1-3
TGTGCCAGCAGTGAACTTGTTAGGGGGTTAAAGTCTGGAAACACCATATATTTT
CASSELVRGLKSGNTIYF
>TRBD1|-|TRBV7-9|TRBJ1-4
TGTGCCAGCAGCTTAGCGACAGGGACTAATGAAAAACTGTTTTTT
CASSLATGTNEKLFF
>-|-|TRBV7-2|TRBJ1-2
TGTGCCAGCTCCTTCTCCGGGGGGGCGCATAACTATGGCTACACCTTC
CASSFSGGAHNYGYTF
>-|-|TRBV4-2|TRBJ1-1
TGTGCCAGCAGCCAAGCTTCCGGGGGGCAGAGCACTGAAGCTTTCTTT
CASSQASGGQSTEAFF
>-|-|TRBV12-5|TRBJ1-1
TGTGCTAGTGGTTTGGGACACCTCAGGAACACTGAAGCTTTCTTT
CASGLGHLRNTEAFF
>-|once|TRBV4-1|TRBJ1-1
TGCGCCAGCAGCCAACCGACCACAGGGAGGACTGAAGCTTTCTTT
CASSQPTTGRTEAFF
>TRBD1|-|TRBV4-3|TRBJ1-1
TGCGCCAGCAGCCAAGCAGGGACAGGGGTGAGGACTGAAGCTTTCTTT
CASSQAGTGVRTEAFF
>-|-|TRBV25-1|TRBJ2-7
TGTGCCAGCAGTCCAGACCCCGGGACAACAGGCTACGAGCAGTACTTC
CASSPDPGTTGYEQYF
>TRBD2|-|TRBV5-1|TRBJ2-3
TGCGCCAGCAGCTTGTCTTGGACTAGCGGGAGCGGCACAGATACGCAGTATTTT
CASSLSWTSGSGTDTQYF
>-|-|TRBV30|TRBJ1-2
TGTGCCTGGAGTGCCAAATCGTCGGACAGCCACTATGGCTACACCTTC
CAWSAKSSDSHYGYTF
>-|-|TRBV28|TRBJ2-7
TGTGCCAGCACGCCAGGCGACCTCTCAAATTACGAGCAGTACTTC
CASTPGDLSNYEQYF
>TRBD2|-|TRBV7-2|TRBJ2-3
TGTGCCAGCAGCTCCCTAGCGGGAACAGATACGCAGTATTTT
CASSSLAGTDTQYF
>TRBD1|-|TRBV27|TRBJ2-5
TGTGCCAGCAGTTTATCCTTCGGGACAGGAGAGACCCAGTACTTC
CASSLSFGTGETQYF
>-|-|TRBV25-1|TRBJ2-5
TGTGCCAGCAGTGACAAGGACCTCCAAGAGACCCAGTACTTC
CASSDKDLQETQYF
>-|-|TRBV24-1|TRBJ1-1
TGTGCCACCAGTGATACCCGGACGGCGGGGACTGAAGCTTTCTTT
CATSDTRTAGTEAFF
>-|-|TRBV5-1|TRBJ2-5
TGCGCCAGCAGCTCCCCCGGGTTCGAAGAGACCCAGTACTTC
CASSSPGFEETQYF